This T cell receptor (beta chain) comes out of a study of neoadjuvant nivolumab and ipilimumab in lung cancer. Whole-study findings and limits: Only two of four nivolumab-treated tumors gained richness and clonality by surgery. TCR clonality did not significantly correlate with pathologic tumor regression.

Sequencing used immunoSEQ multiplex PCR; TCRdb keeps in-frame clones, though not all of them. The data show 3,200 or so clones, 80% to 90% seen once. After removal of 5 bases from V and 4 bases from J, the junction contained 3 bases not matched to a gene. Per germline, CDR1 GTSNPN and CDR2 SVGIG (reference sequence). The CDR3 is 13 residues long. About this clone: Its antigen remains unidentified.

The clonotype originates from an adult with non-small cell lung cancer. This chain joins TRBV30 and TRBJ1-5; 9 positions agree with TRBD1. The sample consisted of tumor tissue, taken after neoadjuvant nivolumab, alone or with ipilimumab, at or shortly before surgery. The CDR3 region is CAWSGQGNQPQHF. The DNA for the CDR3 is TGTGCCTGGTCGGGACAGGGAAATCAGCCCCAGCATTTT.